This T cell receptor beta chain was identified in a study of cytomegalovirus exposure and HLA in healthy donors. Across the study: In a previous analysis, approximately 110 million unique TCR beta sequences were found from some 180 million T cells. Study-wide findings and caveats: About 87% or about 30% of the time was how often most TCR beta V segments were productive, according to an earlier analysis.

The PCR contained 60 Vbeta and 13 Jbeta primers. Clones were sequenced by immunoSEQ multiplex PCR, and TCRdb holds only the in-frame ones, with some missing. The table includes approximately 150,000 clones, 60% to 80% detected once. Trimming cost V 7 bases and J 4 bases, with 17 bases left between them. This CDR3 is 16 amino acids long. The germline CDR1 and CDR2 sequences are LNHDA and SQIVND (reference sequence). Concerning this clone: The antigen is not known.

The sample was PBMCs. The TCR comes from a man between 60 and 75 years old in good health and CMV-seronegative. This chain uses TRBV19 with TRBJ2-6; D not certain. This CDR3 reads CASTPTHISGANVLTF. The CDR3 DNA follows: TGTGCCAGTACCCCTACCCATATATCCGGGGCCAACGTCCTGACTTTC. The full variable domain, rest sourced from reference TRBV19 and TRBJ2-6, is DGGITQSPKYLFRKEGQNVTLSCEQNLNHDAMYWYRQDPGQGLRLIYYSQIVNDFQKGDIAEGYSVSREKKESFPLTVTSAQKNPTAFYLCASTPTHISGANVLTFGAGSRLTVL.